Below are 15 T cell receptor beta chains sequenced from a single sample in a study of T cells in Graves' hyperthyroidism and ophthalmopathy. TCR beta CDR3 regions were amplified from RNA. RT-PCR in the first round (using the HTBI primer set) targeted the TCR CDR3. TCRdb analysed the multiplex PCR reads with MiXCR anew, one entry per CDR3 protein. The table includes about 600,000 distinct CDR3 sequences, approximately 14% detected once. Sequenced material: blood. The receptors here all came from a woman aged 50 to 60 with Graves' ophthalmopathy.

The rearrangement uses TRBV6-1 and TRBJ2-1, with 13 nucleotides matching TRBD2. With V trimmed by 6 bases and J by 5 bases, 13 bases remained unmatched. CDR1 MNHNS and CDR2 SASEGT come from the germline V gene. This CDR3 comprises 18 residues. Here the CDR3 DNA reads TGTGCCAGCAGACCACTAGCGGGAGGGTCATTCTTCAACAATGAGCAGTTCTTC. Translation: CASRPLAGGSFFNNEQFF.

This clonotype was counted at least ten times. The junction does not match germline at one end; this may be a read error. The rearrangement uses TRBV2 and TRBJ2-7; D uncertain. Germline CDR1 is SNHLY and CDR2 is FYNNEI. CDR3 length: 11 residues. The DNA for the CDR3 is TGTGCCAGCAGGGTCTCCCACGAGCAGTACTTC. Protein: CASRVSHEQYF.

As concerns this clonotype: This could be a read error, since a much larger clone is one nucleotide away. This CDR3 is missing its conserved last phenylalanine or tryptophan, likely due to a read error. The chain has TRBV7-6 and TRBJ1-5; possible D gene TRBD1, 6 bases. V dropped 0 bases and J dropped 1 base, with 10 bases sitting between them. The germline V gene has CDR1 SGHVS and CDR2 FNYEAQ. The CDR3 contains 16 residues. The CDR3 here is CASSLASGVSNQPQHS. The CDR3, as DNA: TGTGCCAGCAGCTTAGCATCAGGGGTGAGCAATCAGCCCCAGCATTCT.

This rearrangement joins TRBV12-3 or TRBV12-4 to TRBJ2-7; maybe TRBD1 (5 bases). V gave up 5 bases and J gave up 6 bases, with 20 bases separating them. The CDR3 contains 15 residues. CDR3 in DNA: TGTGCCAGCAGTGAGCTTGGGGCAGGTGTGGGCGAGCAGTACTTC. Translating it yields CASSELGAGVGEQYF.

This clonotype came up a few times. The DNA of the CDR3 is TGTGCCTGGAGTCCCCCCCCGGGGATTTGGGAAAATGAGCAGTTCTTC. Its translation: CAWSPPPGIWENEQFF. This rearrangement joins TRBV30 to TRBJ2-1; maybe TRBD2 (5 bases). The CDR3 is 16 residues long. CDR1 and CDR2 (germline): GTSNPN, SVGIG (reference sequence). V gave up 2 bases and J gave up 7 bases, with 21 bases separating them.

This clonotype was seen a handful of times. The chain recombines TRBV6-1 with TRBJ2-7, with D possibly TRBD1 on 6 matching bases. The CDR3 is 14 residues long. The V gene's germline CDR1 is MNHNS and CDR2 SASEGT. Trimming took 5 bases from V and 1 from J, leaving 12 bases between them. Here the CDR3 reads CASSFDRFSYEQYF. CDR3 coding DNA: TGTGCCAGCAGTTTTGACAGGTTTTCCTACGAGCAGTACTTC.

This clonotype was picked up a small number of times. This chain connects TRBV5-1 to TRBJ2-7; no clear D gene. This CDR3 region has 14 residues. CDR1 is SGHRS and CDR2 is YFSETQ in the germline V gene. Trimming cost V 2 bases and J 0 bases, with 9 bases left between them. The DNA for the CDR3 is TGCGCCAGCAGCTTTGCGGAGCCCTCCTACGAGCAGTACTTC. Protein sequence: CASSFAEPSYEQYF.

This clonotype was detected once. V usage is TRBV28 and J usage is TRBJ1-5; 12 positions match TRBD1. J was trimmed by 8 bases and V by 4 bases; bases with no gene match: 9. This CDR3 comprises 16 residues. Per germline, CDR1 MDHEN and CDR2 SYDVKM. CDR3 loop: CASSSSGTGGVEPQHF. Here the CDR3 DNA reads TGTGCCAGCAGTTCCTCCGGGACAGGGGGCGTTGAGCCCCAGCATTTT.

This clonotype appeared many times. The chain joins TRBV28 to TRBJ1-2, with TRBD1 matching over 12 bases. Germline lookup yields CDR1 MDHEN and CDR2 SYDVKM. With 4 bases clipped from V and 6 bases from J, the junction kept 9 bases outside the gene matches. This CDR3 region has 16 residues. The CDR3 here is CASSSLGGQGADGYTF. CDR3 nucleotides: TGTGCCAGCAGTTCGCTCGGGGGACAGGGGGCGGATGGCTACACCTTC.

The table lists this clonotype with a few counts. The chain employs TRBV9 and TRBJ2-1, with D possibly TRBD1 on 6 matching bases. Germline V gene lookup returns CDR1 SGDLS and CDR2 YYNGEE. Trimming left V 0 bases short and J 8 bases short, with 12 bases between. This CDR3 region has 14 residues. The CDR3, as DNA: TGTGCCAGCAGCGTAGTGGGCCAGGGGTATGAGCAGTTCTTC. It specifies CASSVVGQGYEQFF.

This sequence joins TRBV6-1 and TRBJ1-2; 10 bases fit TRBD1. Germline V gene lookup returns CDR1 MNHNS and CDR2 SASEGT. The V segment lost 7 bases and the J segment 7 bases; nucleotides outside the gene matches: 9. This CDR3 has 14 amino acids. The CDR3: CASKKPGQGSGYTF. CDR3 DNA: TGTGCCAGCAAGAAACCGGGACAGGGGTCTGGCTACACCTTC.

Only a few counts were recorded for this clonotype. The CDR3 sequence: CASSLRGSAGYTF. The CDR3 nucleotides are TGTGCCAGCAGTTTGAGGGGTTCAGCGGGCTACACCTTC. V gene TRBV27 combines with J gene TRBJ1-2; tentatively, D is TRBD1 (5 bases). The germline V gene has CDR1 MNHEY and CDR2 SMNVEV (reference sequence). The V end was cut by 3 bases, the J end by 8 bases, with 13 bases between. The CDR3 sequence is 13 residues long.

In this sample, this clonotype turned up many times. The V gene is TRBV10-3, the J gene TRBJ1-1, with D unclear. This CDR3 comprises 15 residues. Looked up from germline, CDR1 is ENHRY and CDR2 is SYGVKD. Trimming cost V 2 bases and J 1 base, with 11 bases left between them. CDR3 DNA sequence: TGTGCCATCAGTGAGGACCGTCATGCGAACACTGAAGCTTTCTTT. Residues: CAISEDRHANTEAFF.

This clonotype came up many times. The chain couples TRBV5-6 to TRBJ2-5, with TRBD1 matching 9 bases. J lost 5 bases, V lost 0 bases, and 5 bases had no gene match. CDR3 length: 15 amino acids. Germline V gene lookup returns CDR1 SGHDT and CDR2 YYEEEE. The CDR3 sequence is CASSLGTGVRETQYF. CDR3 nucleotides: TGTGCCAGCAGCTTGGGGACAGGGGTGCGGGAGACCCAGTACTTC.

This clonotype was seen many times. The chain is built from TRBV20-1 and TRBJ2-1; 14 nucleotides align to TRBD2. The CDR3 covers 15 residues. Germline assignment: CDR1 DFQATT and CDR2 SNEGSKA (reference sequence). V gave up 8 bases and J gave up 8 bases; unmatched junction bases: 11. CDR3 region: CSTEGTSGSRDEQFF. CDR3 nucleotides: TGCAGTACGGAAGGGACTAGCGGGAGTAGGGATGAGCAGTTCTTC.